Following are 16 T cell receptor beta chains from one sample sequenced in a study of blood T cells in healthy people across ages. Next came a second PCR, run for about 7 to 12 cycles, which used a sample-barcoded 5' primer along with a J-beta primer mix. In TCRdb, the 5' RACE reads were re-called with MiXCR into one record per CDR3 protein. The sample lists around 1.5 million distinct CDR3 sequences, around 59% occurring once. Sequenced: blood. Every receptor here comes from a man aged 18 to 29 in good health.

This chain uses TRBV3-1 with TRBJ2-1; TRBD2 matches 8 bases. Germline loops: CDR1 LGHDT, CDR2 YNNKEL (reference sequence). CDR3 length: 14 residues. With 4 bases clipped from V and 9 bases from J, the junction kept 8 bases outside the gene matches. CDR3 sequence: CASSLGLALAEQFF. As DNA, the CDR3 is TGTGCCAGCAGCCTCGGACTAGCCCTCGCTGAGCAGTTCTTC.

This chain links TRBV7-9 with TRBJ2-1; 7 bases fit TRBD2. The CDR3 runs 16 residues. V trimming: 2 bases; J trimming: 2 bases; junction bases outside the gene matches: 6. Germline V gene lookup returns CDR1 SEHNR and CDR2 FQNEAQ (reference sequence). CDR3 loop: CASSLPSSGTYNEQFF. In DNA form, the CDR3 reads TGTGCCAGCAGCTTACCCTCTAGCGGTACCTACAATGAGCAGTTCTTC. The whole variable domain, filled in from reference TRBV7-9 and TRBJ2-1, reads DTGVSQNPRHKITKRGQNVTFRCDPISEHNRLYWYRQTLGQGPEFLTYFQNEAQLEKSRLLSDRFSAERPKGSFSTLEIQRTEQGDSAMYLCASSLPSSGTYNEQFFGPGTRLTVL.

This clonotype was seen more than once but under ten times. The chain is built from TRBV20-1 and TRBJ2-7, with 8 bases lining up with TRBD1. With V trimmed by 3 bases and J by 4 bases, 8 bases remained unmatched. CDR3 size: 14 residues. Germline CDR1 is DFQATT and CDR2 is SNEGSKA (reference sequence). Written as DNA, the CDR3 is TGCAGTGCTAGGGGGGGACAGGTTGAGTACGAGCAGTACTTC. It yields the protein CSARGGQVEYEQYF.

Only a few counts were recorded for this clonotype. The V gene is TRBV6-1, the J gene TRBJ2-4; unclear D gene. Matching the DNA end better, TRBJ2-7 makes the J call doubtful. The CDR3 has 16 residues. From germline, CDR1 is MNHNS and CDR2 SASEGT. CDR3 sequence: CASSEIIPPPHYEQYF. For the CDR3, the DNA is TGTGCCAGCAGTGAAATTATCCCCCCTCCCCACTACGAGCAGTACTTC.

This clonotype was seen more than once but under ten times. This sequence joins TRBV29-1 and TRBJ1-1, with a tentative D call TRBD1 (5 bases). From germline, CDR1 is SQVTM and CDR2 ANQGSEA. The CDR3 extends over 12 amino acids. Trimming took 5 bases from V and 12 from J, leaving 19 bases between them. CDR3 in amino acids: CSVTGPQRITFF. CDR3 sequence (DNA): TGCAGCGTTACAGGTCCCCAGCGTATAACTTTCTTT.

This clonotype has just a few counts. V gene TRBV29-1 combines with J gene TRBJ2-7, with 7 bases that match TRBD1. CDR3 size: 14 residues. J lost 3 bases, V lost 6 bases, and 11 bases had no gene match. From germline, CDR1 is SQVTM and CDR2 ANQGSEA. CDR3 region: CSVAPRQGDYEQYF. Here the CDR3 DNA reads TGCAGCGTGGCCCCGAGACAGGGAGACTACGAGCAGTACTTC.

The CDR3 spells CSVVTSERYNEQFF. The DNA of the CDR3 is TGCAGCGTGGTGACTAGCGAGAGGTACAATGAGCAGTTCTTC. The J gene is TRBJ2-1, the V gene TRBV29-1; TRBD2 aligns across 8 bases. The CDR3 length is 14 residues. Trimming took 6 bases from V and 4 from J; bases not matched to a gene: 8. Germline V gene data show CDR1 as SQVTM and CDR2 as ANQGSEA.

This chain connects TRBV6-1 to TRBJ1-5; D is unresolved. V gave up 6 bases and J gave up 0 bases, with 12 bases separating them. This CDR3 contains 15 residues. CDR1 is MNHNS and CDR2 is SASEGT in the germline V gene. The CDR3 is CASREQPYSNQPQHF. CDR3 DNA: TGTGCCAGCAGGGAACAGCCCTATAGCAATCAGCCCCAGCATTTT.

This CDR3 reads CASGLPGGGEAFF. As DNA, the CDR3 is TGTGCCAGCGGCCTTCCAGGGGGCGGTGAAGCTTTCTTT. The chain combines TRBV25-1 with TRBJ1-1, with 8 positions matching TRBD1. J was trimmed by 7 bases and V by 8 bases; bases with no gene match: 9. From germline, CDR1 is MGHDK and CDR2 SYGVNS. CDR3 length: 13 amino acids.

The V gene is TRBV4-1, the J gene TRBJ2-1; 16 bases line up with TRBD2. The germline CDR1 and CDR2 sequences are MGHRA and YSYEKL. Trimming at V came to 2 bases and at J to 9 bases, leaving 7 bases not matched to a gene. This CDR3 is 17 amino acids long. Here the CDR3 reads CASSQMGLAGGQGEQFF. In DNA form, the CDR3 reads TGCGCCAGCAGCCAAATGGGACTAGCGGGGGGGCAGGGTGAGCAGTTCTTC.

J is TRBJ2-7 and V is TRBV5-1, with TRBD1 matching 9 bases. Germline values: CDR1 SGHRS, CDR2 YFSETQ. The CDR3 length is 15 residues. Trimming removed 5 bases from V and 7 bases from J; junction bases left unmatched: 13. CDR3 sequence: CASRTAGTGNNEQYF. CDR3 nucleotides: TGCGCCAGCAGAACCGCCGGGACAGGGAACAATGAGCAGTACTTC.

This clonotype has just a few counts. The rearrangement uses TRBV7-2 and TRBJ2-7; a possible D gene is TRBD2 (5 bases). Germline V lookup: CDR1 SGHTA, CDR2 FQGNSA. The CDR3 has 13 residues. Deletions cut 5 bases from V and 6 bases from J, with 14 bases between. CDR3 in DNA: TGTGCCAGCAGCGTCCTAGCTCGGGTCGAGCAGTACTTC. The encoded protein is CASSVLARVEQYF.

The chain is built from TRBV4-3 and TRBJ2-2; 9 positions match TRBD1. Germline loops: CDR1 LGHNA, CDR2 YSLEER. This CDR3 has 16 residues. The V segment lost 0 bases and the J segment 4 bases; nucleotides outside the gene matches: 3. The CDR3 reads CASSQDGTGPTGELFF. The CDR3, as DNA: TGCGCCAGCAGCCAAGATGGGACAGGGCCCACCGGGGAGCTGTTTTTT.

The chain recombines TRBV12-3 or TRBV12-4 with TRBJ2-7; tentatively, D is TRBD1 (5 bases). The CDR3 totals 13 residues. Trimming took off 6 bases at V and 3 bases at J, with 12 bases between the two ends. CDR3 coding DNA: TGTGCCAGCAGGTCCGTGCAGGGCTACGAGCAGTACTTC. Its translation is CASRSVQGYEQYF.

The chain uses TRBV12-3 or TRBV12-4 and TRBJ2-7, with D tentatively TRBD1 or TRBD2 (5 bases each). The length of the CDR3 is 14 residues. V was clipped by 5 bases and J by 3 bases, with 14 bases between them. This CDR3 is CASSILGTSYEQYF. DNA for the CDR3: TGTGCCAGCAGTATCCTTGGGACGAGCTACGAGCAGTACTTC.

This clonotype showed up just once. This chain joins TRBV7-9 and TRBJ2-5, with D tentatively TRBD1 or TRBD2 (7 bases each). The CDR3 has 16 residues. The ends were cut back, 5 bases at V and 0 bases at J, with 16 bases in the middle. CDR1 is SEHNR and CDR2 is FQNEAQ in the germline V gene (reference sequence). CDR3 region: CASSGQGGGYQETQYF. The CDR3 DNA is TGTGCCAGCAGCGGTCAGGGGGGGGGGTACCAAGAGACCCAGTACTTC.